This T cell receptor beta chain stems from a study of control samples from healthy donors and cancer patients. Clones were read by immunoSEQ multiplex PCR, and TCRdb kept only the in-frame ones, dropping some. The table includes about 51,000 clones, 75% to 85% detected once. This CDR3 has 15 residues. The V end was cut by 0 bases, the J end by 3 bases, with 12 bases between. CDR1 is SGHAT, CDR2 FQNNGV, per germline. V is TRBV11-2 and J is TRBJ2-7; possible D gene TRBD1, 6 bases. Sequencing input: blood. The sequence was collected from a man aged 70 or older in good health. The CDR3 loop is CASSLDLGDNYEQYF. CDR3 DNA sequence: TGTGCCAGCAGCTTAGATTTAGGGGACAACTACGAGCAGTACTTC.